The 10 T cell receptor beta chains reported below all come from one sample, sequenced in a study of response to subunit inactivated influenza vaccine. TCRdb ran MiXCR on the RT-PCR reads and lists one entry per CDR3 protein. The profile shows 150,000 to 200,000 distinct CDR3 sequences, approximately 9.2% of them singletons. The sequencing used non-naive T cells sorted from PBMCs, collected on the day of vaccination. These receptors all stem from a man aged 45-65 years who received an inactivated influenza vaccine.

This clonotype occurred a few times. The chain couples TRBV6-5 to TRBJ1-2; 7 positions match TRBD1. V shed 4 bases and J 4 bases; nucleotides not matched to a gene: 6. Germline values: CDR1 MNHEY, CDR2 SVGAGI. The CDR3 contains 14 residues. CDR3 protein: CASSLIQGVYGYTF. DNA of the CDR3: TGTGCCAGCAGTTTAATTCAGGGGGTCTATGGCTACACCTTC.

This clonotype has just a few counts. V is TRBV5-1 and J is TRBJ1-1, with 8 bases aligning to TRBD1. CDR1 SGHRS and CDR2 YFSETQ come from the germline V gene. Trimming at V came to 4 bases and at J to 3 bases, leaving 11 bases not matched to a gene. This CDR3 has 16 amino acids. The CDR3 nucleotides are TGCGCCAGCAGCCTTGGACAGGGAAGGAGGGACACTGAAGCTTTCTTT. Protein product: CASSLGQGRRDTEAFF.

The chain links TRBV29-1 to TRBJ2-7; 8 bases agree with TRBD1. V gave up 7 bases and J gave up 5 bases; unmatched junction bases: 16. Germline V gives CDR1 SQVTM, CDR2 ANQGSEA. This CDR3 is built from 15 residues. CDR3 coding DNA: TGCAGCGCCGAGGCGAGTTGGGACAGGCCCCACGAGCAGTACTTC. Its protein is CSAEASWDRPHEQYF.

The chain is built from TRBV7-2 and TRBJ2-4; 7 nucleotides agree with TRBD2. This CDR3 comprises 16 residues. With 3 bases clipped from V and 10 bases from J, the junction kept 15 bases outside the gene matches. Germline V gene sequence: CDR1 SGHTA, CDR2 FQGNSA. The CDR3 nucleotides are TGTGCCAGCAGCTTTGTGGCGGGAGCGGCGGGTAAGATTCAGTACTTC. This codes for CASSFVAGAAGKIQYF.

At least ten counts were recorded for this clonotype. The chain joins TRBV5-1 to TRBJ2-5; 7 bases map to TRBD2. The junction had 2 bases not matched to a gene; V was cut back by 1 base and J by 2 bases. The length of the CDR3 is 14 residues. Germline V lookup: CDR1 SGHRS, CDR2 YFSETQ. In DNA form, the CDR3 reads TGCGCCAGCAGCTTGCGGGGGGATCAAGAGACCCAGTACTTC. Its protein product is CASSLRGDQETQYF.

Remarks on this clonotype: One base away lies a much larger clone, so this may be a sequencing read error. The V and J genes are TRBV12-3 or TRBV12-4 and TRBJ1-5; D gene uncertain. The assigned J gene may be wrong: the sequence end matches TRBJ2-3 better. The CDR3 length is 16 residues. The CDR3 region is CASSAQPWGSNQPQYF. The CDR3 coding sequence is TGTGCCAGCAGTGCCCAACCGTGGGGAAGCAATCAGCCCCAGTATTTT.

The rearrangement links TRBV4-3 to TRBJ2-1, with 10 bases that match TRBD2. The length of the CDR3 is 16 residues. J was trimmed by 6 bases and V by 5 bases; bases with no gene match: 10. In germline, CDR1 is LGHNA, CDR2 YSLEER. DNA of the CDR3: TGCGCCAGCAGCGGCCGAGCGGGGGGGCCGGGCAATGAGCAGTTCTTC. Protein: CASSGRAGGPGNEQFF.

The chain couples TRBV6-2 or TRBV6-3 to TRBJ2-7, with TRBD1 identical over 9 bases. The CDR3 is made up of 15 amino acids. Germline trimming cut 6 bases from V and 2 bases from J; bases unmatched to any gene: 8. In germline, CDR1 is MNHEY, CDR2 SVGEGT. CDR3 nucleotide sequence: TGTGCCAGCAGAAAGACAGGACAGGGGACCTACGAGCAGTACTTC. It encodes CASRKTGQGTYEQYF.

This clonotype has a count of ten or more. The rearrangement uses TRBV5-5 and TRBJ2-3, with D unclear. The germline V gene has CDR1 SGHKS and CDR2 YYEKEE (reference sequence). With 1 base removed from V and 10 bases from J, the gap between germline ends came to 13 bases. There are 13 residues in the CDR3. As DNA, the CDR3 is TGTGCCAGCAGCTTGCGTTTTGTAGAATCGCAGTATTTT. Residues: CASSLRFVESQYF.

The sample holds many counts of this clonotype. The chain employs TRBV12-3 or TRBV12-4 and TRBJ1-6, with D possibly matching TRBD1 (6 bases). The CDR3 sequence is 16 residues long. Trimming took off 4 bases at V and 10 bases at J, with 20 bases between the two ends. For the CDR3, the DNA is TGTGCCAGCAGTTCCCTAGGGCCCTGGAGGGGGTCACCCCTCCACTTT. Amino acids: CASSSLGPWRGSPLHF.